The 8 T cell receptor beta chains presented below share a single source sample, sequenced in a study of tumor-infiltrating lymphocytes in localized non-small cell lung cancer. Repertoires were generated with immunoSEQ multiplex PCR, while TCRdb's copy carries only in-frame clones and drops some. The repertoire holds roughly 13,000 clones, 60% to 80% seen once, with around 4.1% in the top ten. Sequences were obtained from lung tumor tissue. Source of these receptors: a human donor with non-small cell lung cancer.

CDR3 coding DNA: TGTGCCAGCAGCTTAGGGCAGCGGGATGAAAAACTGTTTTTT. This codes for CASSLGQRDEKLFF. The rearrangement uses TRBV7-9 and TRBJ1-4; D unresolved. Per germline, CDR1 SEHNR and CDR2 FQNEAQ (reference sequence). CDR3 size: 14 residues. Trimming removed 1 base from V and 6 bases from J, with 9 bases in between.

The chain uses TRBV2 and TRBJ1-5; D is undetermined. The V end was cut by 2 bases, the J end by 0 bases, with 5 bases between. This CDR3 spans 14 amino acids. CDR1 SNHLY and CDR2 FYNNEI come from the germline V gene. The CDR3 bases are TGTGCCAGCAGTGAAACAGATAGCAATCAGCCCCAGCATTTT. This encodes CASSETDSNQPQHF.

V usage is TRBV5-1 and J usage is TRBJ2-2; TRBD2 agrees at 9 bases. V lost 1 base and J lost 7; bases outside the gene matches: 8. This CDR3 comprises 16 residues. Germline V gene sequence: CDR1 SGHRS, CDR2 YFSETQ. DNA for the CDR3: TGCGCCAGCAGCTTGATAGCGGGAGTCCAAGGCGGGGAGCTGTTTTTT. It codes for CASSLIAGVQGGELFF.

This chain joins TRBV9 and TRBJ1-5, with D tentatively TRBD1 (6 bases). V gave up 5 bases and J gave up 2 bases, with 11 bases separating them. There are 14 residues in the CDR3. The germline gives CDR1 SGDLS, CDR2 YYNGEE. In nucleotides, the CDR3 is TGTGCCAGCAGTGAACAGGGTCGCAATCAGCCCCAGCATTTT. Its translation is CASSEQGRNQPQHF.

The V call is TRBV7-2, the J call TRBJ2-1; 9 positions agree with TRBD2. V lost 3 bases, J lost 7 bases, and 1 base stayed unmatched. Germline values: CDR1 SGHTA, CDR2 FQGNSA. This CDR3 has 13 residues. CDR3: CASSFAGGNEQFF. The CDR3 DNA sequence: TGTGCCAGCAGCTTTGCGGGGGGGAATGAGCAGTTCTTC.

V usage is TRBV7-2 and J usage is TRBJ2-1, with D hard to call. This CDR3 has 12 residues. V was pared by 5 bases and J by 6 bases, with 8 bases between. CDR1 SGHTA and CDR2 FQGNSA come from the germline V gene. CDR3 bases: TGTGCCAGCAGCCACACAGTCAATGAGCAGTTCTTC. Translation: CASSHTVNEQFF.

This clone is labeled medium-sized. V gene TRBV10-3 combines with J gene TRBJ1-5, with no clear D. V lost 3 bases and J 3 bases, leaving 9 bases between the germline ends. Germline CDR1 is ENHRY and CDR2 is SYGVKD. CDR3 length equals 14 residues. The CDR3 DNA sequence: TGTGCCATCAGTGAAGGAGTTAACAATCAGCCCCAGCATTTT. Protein: CAISEGVNNQPQHF.

The chain employs TRBV14 and TRBJ2-6, with D possibly matching TRBD1 (6 bases). Trimming pared 5 bases from V and 0 bases from J, leaving 14 bases between. CDR1 and CDR2 from the germline V gene are SGHDN and FVKESK. The CDR3 is 17 amino acids. CDR3 bases: TGTGCCAGCAGCAATGGACAGTTCCACTCTGGGGCCAACGTCCTGACTTTC. As protein: CASSNGQFHSGANVLTF.